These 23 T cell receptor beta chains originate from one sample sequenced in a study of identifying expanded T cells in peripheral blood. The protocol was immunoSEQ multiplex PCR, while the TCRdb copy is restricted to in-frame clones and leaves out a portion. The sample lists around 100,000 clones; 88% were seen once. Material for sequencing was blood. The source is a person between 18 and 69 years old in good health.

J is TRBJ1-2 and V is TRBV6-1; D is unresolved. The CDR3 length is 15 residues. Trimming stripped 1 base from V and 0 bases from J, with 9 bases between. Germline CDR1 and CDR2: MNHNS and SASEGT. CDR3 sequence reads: CASSEGISTNYGYTF. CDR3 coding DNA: TGTGCCAGCAGTGAAGGTATCTCAACTAACTATGGCTACACCTTC.

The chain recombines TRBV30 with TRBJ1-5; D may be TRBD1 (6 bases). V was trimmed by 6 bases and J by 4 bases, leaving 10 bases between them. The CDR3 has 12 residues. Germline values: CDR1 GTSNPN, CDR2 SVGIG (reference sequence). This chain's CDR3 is CACTTGNQPQHF. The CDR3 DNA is TGTGCCTGCACCACAGGGAATCAGCCCCAGCATTTT.

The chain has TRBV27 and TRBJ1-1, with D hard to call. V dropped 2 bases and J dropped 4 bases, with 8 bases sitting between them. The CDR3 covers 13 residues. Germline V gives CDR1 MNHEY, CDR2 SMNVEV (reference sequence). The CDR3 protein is CASSLNGFTEAFF. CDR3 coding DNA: TGTGCCAGCAGTTTAAATGGGTTCACTGAAGCTTTCTTT.

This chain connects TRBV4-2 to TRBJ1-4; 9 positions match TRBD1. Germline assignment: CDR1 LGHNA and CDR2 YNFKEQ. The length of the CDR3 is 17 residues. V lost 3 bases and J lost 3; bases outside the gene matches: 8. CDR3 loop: CASSQRQGVVSNEKLFF. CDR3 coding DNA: TGTGCCAGCAGCCAGAGACAGGGGGTGGTGTCTAATGAAAAACTGTTTTTT.

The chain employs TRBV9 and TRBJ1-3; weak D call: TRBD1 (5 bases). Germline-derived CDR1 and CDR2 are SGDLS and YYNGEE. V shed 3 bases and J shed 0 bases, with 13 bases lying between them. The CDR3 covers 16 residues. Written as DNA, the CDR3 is TGTGCCAGCAGCGGGGGACGGCCCCGCTCTGGAAACACCATATATTTT. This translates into CASSGGRPRSGNTIYF.

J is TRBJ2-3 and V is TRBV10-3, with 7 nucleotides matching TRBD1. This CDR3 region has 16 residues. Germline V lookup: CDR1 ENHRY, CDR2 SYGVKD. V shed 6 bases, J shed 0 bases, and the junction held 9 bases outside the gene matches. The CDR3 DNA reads TGTGCCATCAGCAGTCTACAGGGGATGAGCACAGATACGCAGTATTTT. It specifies CAISSLQGMSTDTQYF.

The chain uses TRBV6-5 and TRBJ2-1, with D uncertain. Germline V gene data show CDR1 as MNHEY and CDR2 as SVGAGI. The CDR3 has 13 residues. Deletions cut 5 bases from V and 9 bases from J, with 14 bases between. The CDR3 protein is CASSQLVPPEQFF. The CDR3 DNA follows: TGTGCCAGCAGTCAGCTAGTCCCCCCTGAGCAGTTCTTC.

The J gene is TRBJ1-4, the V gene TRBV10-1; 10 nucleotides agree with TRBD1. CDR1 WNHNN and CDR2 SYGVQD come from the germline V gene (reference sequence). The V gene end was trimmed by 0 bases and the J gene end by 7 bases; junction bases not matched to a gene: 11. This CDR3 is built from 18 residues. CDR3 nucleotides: TGCGCCAGCAGTGAGTCGGGGACAGGGGCCGGAGGTTGTGAAAAACTGTTTTTT. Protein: CASSESGTGAGGCEKLFF.

CDR3 nucleotide sequence: TGTGCCTGGGGGACAGGGGGCGGGGAGACCCAGTACTTC. This gives the protein CAWGTGGGETQYF. This chain joins TRBV30 and TRBJ2-5; the match to TRBD1 covers 12 bases. Germline lookup yields CDR1 GTSNPN and CDR2 SVGIG (reference sequence). The CDR3 is 13 residues long. V lost 5 bases to trimming and J lost 5 bases; unmatched junction nucleotides: 3.

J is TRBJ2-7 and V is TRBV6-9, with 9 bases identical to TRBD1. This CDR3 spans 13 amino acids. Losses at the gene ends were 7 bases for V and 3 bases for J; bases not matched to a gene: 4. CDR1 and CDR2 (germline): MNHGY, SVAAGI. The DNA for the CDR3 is TGTGCCAGCAATGGACAGGGGTTCTACGAGCAGTACTTC. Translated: CASNGQGFYEQYF.

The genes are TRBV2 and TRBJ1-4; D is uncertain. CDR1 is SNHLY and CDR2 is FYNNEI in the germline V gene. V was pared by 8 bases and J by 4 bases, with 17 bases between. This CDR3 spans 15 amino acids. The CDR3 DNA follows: TGTGCCAGCGGACGCGGAAGTCAGAATAATGAAAAACTGTTTTTT. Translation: CASGRGSQNNEKLFF.

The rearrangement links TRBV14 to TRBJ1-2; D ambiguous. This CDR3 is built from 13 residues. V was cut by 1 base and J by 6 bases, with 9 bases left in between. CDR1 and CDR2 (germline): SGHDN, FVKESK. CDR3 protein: CASSQGGLDGYTF. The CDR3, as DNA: TGTGCCAGCAGCCAAGGAGGATTAGATGGCTACACCTTC. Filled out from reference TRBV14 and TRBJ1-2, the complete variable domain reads EAGVTQFPSHSVIEKGQTVTLRCDPISGHDNLYWYRRVMGKEIKFLLHFVKESKQDESGMPNNRFLAERTGGTYSTLKVQPAELEDSGVYFCASSQGGLDGYTFGSGTRLTVV.

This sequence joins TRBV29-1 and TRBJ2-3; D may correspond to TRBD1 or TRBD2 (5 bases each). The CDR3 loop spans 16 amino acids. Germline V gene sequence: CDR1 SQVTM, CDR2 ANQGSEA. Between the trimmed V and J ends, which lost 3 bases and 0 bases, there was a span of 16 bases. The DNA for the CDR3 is TGCAGCGTTGATGGGACGGGGTCGACTAGCACAGATACGCAGTATTTT. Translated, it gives CSVDGTGSTSTDTQYF.

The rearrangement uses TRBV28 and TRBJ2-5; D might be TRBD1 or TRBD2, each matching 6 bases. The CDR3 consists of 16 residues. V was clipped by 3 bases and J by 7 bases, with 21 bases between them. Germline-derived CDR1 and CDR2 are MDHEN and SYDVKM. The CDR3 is CASSLRGQPKVGTQYF. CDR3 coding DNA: TGTGCCAGCAGTTTGCGGGGACAACCAAAAGTTGGGACCCAGTACTTC.

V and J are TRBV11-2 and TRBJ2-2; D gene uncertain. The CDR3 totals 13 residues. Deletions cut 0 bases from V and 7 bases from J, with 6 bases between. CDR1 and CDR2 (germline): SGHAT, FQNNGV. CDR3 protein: CASSLEGHGELFF. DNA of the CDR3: TGTGCCAGCAGCTTAGAAGGGCACGGGGAGCTGTTTTTT.

The CDR3 nucleotides read TGCAGCGTTGTTCCACCGGGACAGGGAGGATATGAGCAGTACTTC. It codes for CSVVPPGQGGYEQYF. This chain joins TRBV29-1 and TRBJ2-7; 9 bases fit TRBD1. This CDR3 is 15 amino acids long. Germline V gene sequence: CDR1 SQVTM, CDR2 ANQGSEA. The trim removed 4 bases at V and 7 bases at J, leaving 14 bases unmatched.

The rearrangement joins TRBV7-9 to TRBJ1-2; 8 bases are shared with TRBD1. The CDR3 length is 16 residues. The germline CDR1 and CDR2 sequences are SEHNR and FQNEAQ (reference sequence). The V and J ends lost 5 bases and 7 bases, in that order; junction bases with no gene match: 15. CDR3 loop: CASSHNNKDRGGGYTF. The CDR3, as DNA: TGTGCCAGCAGCCACAATAATAAAGACAGGGGTGGTGGCTACACCTTC.

CDR3 nucleotide sequence: TGTGCCAGTAGTAAACAGTCGGGGGTCGGGGAGCTGTTTTTT. This gives the protein CASSKQSGVGELFF. This chain uses TRBV19 with TRBJ2-2; D is perhaps TRBD2 (6 bases). The CDR3 runs 14 residues. The germline CDR1 and CDR2 sequences are LNHDA and SQIVND (reference sequence). The V end lost 4 bases, the J end lost 7 bases, and 13 bases lay between the germline ends.

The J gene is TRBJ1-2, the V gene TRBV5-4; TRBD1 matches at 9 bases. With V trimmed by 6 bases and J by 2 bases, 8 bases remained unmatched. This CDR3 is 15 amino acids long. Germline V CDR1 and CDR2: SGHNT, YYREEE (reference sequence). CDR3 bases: TGTGCCAGCAACTCGGGGACAGGGCTAAACTATGGCTACACCTTC. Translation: CASNSGTGLNYGYTF. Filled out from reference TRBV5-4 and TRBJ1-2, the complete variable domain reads ETGVTQSPTHLIKTRGQQVTLRCSSQSGHNTVSWYQQALGQGPQFIFQYYREEENGRGNFPPRFSGLQFPNYSSELNVNALELDDSALYLCASNSGTGLNYGYTFGSGTRLTVV.

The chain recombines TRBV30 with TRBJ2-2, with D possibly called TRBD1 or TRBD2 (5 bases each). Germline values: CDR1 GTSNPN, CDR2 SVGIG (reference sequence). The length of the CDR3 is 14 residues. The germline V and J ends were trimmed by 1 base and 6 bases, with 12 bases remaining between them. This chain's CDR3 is CAWSGDDNPGELFF. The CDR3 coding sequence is TGTGCCTGGAGTGGGGACGATAACCCCGGGGAGCTGTTTTTT.

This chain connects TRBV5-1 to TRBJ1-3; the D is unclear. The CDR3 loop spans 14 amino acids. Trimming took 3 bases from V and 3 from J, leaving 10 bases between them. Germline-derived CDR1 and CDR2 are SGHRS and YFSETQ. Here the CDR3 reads CASSYQDFGNTIYF. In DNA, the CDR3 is TGCGCCAGCAGCTATCAGGATTTTGGAAACACCATATATTTT.

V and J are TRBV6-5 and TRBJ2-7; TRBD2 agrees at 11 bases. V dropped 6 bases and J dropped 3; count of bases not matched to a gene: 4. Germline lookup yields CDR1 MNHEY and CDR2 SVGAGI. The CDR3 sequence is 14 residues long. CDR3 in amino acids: CASSRTSGSYEQYF. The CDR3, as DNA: TGTGCCAGCAGCCGTACTAGCGGGAGCTACGAGCAGTACTTC.

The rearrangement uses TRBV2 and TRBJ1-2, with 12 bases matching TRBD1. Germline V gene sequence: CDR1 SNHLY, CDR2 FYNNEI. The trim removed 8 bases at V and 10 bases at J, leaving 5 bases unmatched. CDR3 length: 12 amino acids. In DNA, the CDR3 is TGTGCCAGCGGCCGGGACAGGGGGCCCTACACCTTC. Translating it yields CASGRDRGPYTF.